This T cell receptor beta chain was sequenced for a study of blood T cell repertoires in COVID-19. TCRdb keeps only in-frame clones here, not all; method: immunoSEQ multiplex PCR. The table includes around 210,000 clones, roughly 85% detected once. Germline V lookup: CDR1 LNHDA, CDR2 SQIVND (reference sequence). The CDR3 spans 12 residues. With 4 bases removed from V and 4 bases from J, the gap between germline ends came to 8 bases. Enrolment of Seattle patients took place during active infection, and they were followed longitudinally. The chain employs TRBV19 and TRBJ2-7, with D maybe TRBD1 (5 bases). Input material: peripheral blood. This clonotype originated in a man in his fifties with COVID-19, enrolled during active disease. The CDR3 DNA reads TGTGCCAGTAGTAGGGGCAGATACGAGCAGTACTTC. It encodes CASSRGRYEQYF. The variable domain in full, completed from reference TRBV19 and TRBJ2-7, reads DGGITQSPKYLFRKEGQNVTLSCEQNLNHDAMYWYRQDPGQGLRLIYYSQIVNDFQKGDIAEGYSVSREKKESFPLTVTSAQKNPTAFYLCASSRGRYEQYFGPGTRLTVT.